This TCR beta chain was sequenced for a study of beta chain features in type 1 diabetes. Broader study findings: All four CD4+ subsets from Type 1 diabetes patients carried moderately but significantly shorter TCRB CDR3s.

Reverse transcription of all isolated RNA meant that expressed TCRB transcripts were sequenced. TCRdb keeps only in-frame clones here, not all; method: immunoSEQ multiplex PCR. The sample records about 220,000 clones, under 13% being singletons. There are a few counts of this clone. Its antigen is as yet unknown. The CDR3 loop spans 15 amino acids. Germline V lookup: CDR1 SGHTA, CDR2 FQGNSA. V was pared by 3 bases and J by 6 bases, with 17 bases between. The sequence derives from a man aged 18 to 29 in good health. The sequencing sample was made of central memory CD4+ T cells from blood. The V and J genes are TRBV7-2 and TRBJ1-1, with a tentative D call TRBD1 (5 bases). The CDR3 DNA follows: TGTGCCAGCAGCTTCCTCCCCGGGACCGGGGCTGAAGCTTTCTTT. This sequence encodes CASSFLPGTGAEAFF.